This T cell receptor beta chain emerged from a study of identical twins. This CDR3 has 15 amino acids. Trimming pared 9 bases from V and 0 bases from J, leaving 15 bases between. CDR1 is MNHEY, CDR2 SMNVEV, per germline (reference sequence). MiXCR, applied by TCRdb to the 5' RACE reads, yields one record per CDR3 protein. The sample lists a few hundred thousand distinct CDR3 sequences, 6.5% to 9.5% occurring once. This clonotype was detected many times. A further study also used this sample, focusing on yellow fever vaccine responses in identical twins.

The specimen sequenced was CD8+ T cells sorted from blood. V and J are TRBV27 and TRBJ2-1, with a tentative D call TRBD2 (5 bases). This receptor was identified in a woman between 18 and 30 years old in good health. The chain's CDR3 is CASWVGANSYNEQFF. CDR3 sequence (DNA): TGTGCCAGTTGGGTGGGAGCGAACTCCTACAATGAGCAGTTCTTC.